Listed here are 22 T cell receptor beta chains from one sample, sequenced in a study of T cell responses to AZD1222 COVID-19 vaccine. Only in-frame clones appear in the TCRdb table, and some are missing; sequencing was by immunoSEQ multiplex PCR. The sample has 100,000 or so clones; around nine tenths are singletons. Specimen: peripheral blood, collected on day 0 of AZD1222 vaccination. These receptors were obtained from an adult in good health.

V gene TRBV5-6 combines with J gene TRBJ2-1; 10 bases are a match to TRBD2. The V and J ends lost 2 bases and 7 bases, in that order; junction bases with no gene match: 3. Germline CDR1 reads SGHDT; CDR2 reads YYEEEE. The CDR3 runs 14 residues. In DNA form, the CDR3 reads TGTGCCAGCAGCTTCCTAGCGGGAGTGAATGAGCAGTTCTTC. Protein: CASSFLAGVNEQFF. The full variable domain, with the rest looked up from reference TRBV5-6 and TRBJ2-1, is DAGVTQSPTHLIKTRGQQVTLRCSPKSGHDTVSWYQQALGQGPQFIFQYYEEEERQRGNFPDRFSGHQFPNYSSELNVNALLLGDSALYLCASSFLAGVNEQFFGPGTRLTVL.

The CDR3 protein is CASSSGGRDEQYF. The CDR3 bases are TGTGCCAGCAGCTCCGGCGGGAGGGACGAGCAGTACTTC. The genes are TRBV7-4 and TRBJ2-7, with TRBD2 matching 9 bases. Per the germline V gene, CDR1 is SGHVT and CDR2 is SQSDAQ. Germline trimming cut 4 bases from V and 5 bases from J; bases unmatched to any gene: 3. The CDR3 has 13 amino acids.

The chain uses TRBV10-2 and TRBJ2-7; the match to TRBD1 covers 9 bases. After removal of 10 bases from V and 2 bases from J, the junction contained 9 bases not matched to a gene. The CDR3 sequence is 14 residues long. CDR1 and CDR2 from the germline V gene are WSHSY and SAAADI. CDR3 bases: TGCGCCATCCTCCCCCACAGGGGGCCCTACGAGCAGTACTTC. It codes for CAILPHRGPYEQYF.

The V and J genes are TRBV14 and TRBJ1-6; no firm D call. This CDR3 contains 16 residues. Germline CDR1 reads SGHDN; CDR2 reads FVKESK. With 4 bases removed from V and 6 bases from J, the gap between germline ends came to 16 bases. CDR3 DNA: TGTGCCAGCAGCCCCTCTTGGAGGACTCGTAATTCACCCCTCCACTTT. As protein: CASSPSWRTRNSPLHF. The full variable domain, its missing parts supplied by reference TRBV14 and TRBJ1-6, is EAGVTQFPSHSVIEKGQTVTLRCDPISGHDNLYWYRRVMGKEIKFLLHFVKESKQDESGMPNNRFLAERTGGTYSTLKVQPAELEDSGVYFCASSPSWRTRNSPLHFGNGTRLTVT.

The chain combines TRBV19 with TRBJ1-5; D remains unclear. The germline gives CDR1 LNHDA, CDR2 SQIVND (reference sequence). The length of the CDR3 is 13 residues. The germline V and J ends were trimmed by 7 bases and 5 bases, with 12 bases remaining between them. The DNA of the CDR3 is TGTGCCAGTACGGCAGGACCTTATCAGCCCCAGCATTTT. Its translation: CASTAGPYQPQHF.

The V gene is TRBV6-4, the J gene TRBJ1-1, with 7 bases fitting TRBD1. CDR1 MRHNA and CDR2 SNTAGT come from the germline V gene. The CDR3 length is 15 residues. Unmatched junction bases numbered 8, after V lost 6 bases and J lost 1 base. Here the CDR3 DNA reads TGTGCCAGCAGACCTCAGGGGGACTCGAACACTGAAGCTTTCTTT. Encoded protein: CASRPQGDSNTEAFF.

CDR3 residues: CASSLNRAGNTEAFF. The CDR3 DNA reads TGTGCCAGCAGCTTGAACAGGGCGGGGAACACTGAAGCTTTCTTT. The chain couples TRBV5-4 to TRBJ1-1, with D perhaps TRBD1 (6 bases). The CDR3 has 15 amino acids. V shed 1 base and J shed 1 base, with 11 bases lying between them. Germline V gives CDR1 SGHNT, CDR2 YYREEE (reference sequence).

The rearrangement joins TRBV7-9 to TRBJ1-5, with D hard to call. CDR1 is SEHNR, CDR2 FQNEAQ, per germline (reference sequence). V shed 3 bases and J shed 8 bases, with 8 bases lying between them. This CDR3 spans 12 amino acids. CDR3 sequence: CASSLIDEPQHF. The CDR3 bases are TGTGCCAGCAGCTTGATCGACGAGCCCCAGCATTTT. Combining the CDR3 with reference TRBV7-9 and TRBJ1-5 gives the whole variable domain DTGVSQNPRHKITKRGQNVTFRCDPISEHNRLYWYRQTLGQGPEFLTYFQNEAQLEKSRLLSDRFSAERPKGSFSTLEIQRTEQGDSAMYLCASSLIDEPQHFGDGTRLSIL.

The V gene is TRBV11-2, the J gene TRBJ2-4, with 7 bases aligning to TRBD2. The CDR3 covers 13 residues. The V gene's germline CDR1 is SGHAT and CDR2 FQNNGV. V was pared by 5 bases and J by 7 bases, with 5 bases of the junction left unmatched. The CDR3 nucleotides are TGTGCCAGCAGCGAGGGGAGGGTGAACATTCAGTACTTC. Its translation: CASSEGRVNIQYF.

The rearrangement uses TRBV11-2 and TRBJ2-7; no clear D gene. Deletions cut 1 base from V and 2 bases from J, with 18 bases between. Looked up from germline, CDR1 is SGHAT and CDR2 is FQNNGV. The CDR3 is 17 amino acids. The CDR3 DNA follows: TGTGCCAGCAGCTTAGGTGTGGACGGCAGTTGGACCTACGAGCAGTACTTC. It encodes CASSLGVDGSWTYEQYF.

The rearrangement links TRBV10-3 to TRBJ2-3; weak D call: TRBD1 (8 bases). Germline V gene lookup returns CDR1 ENHRY and CDR2 SYGVKD. Trimming removed 6 bases from V and 0 bases from J, with 28 bases in between. This CDR3 is 20 amino acids long. The CDR3 is CAIRRSGRDRRDLSTDTQYF. The CDR3 DNA reads TGTGCCATCAGGCGTTCGGGGAGGGACAGGCGGGATTTGAGCACAGATACGCAGTATTTT.

This chain connects TRBV12-3 or TRBV12-4 to TRBJ1-1, with a tentative D call TRBD1 (6 bases). The CDR3 loop spans 12 amino acids. The V end lost 6 bases, the J end lost 10 bases, and 15 bases lay between the germline ends. The CDR3 region is CASSLTGLGAFF. The CDR3 coding sequence is TGTGCCAGCAGCCTAACAGGGCTGGGAGCTTTCTTT.

The chain uses TRBV5-1 and TRBJ1-6; TRBD1 is a possible D gene (5 bases). The CDR3 consists of 15 residues. The V gene lost 4 bases and the J gene lost 8 bases, with 16 bases spanning the gap. Germline V CDR1 and CDR2: SGHRS, YFSETQ. The CDR3 loop reads CASSPTPGGYSPLHF. The CDR3 nucleotides are TGCGCCAGCAGCCCCACCCCCGGGGGTTATTCACCCCTCCACTTT.

The chain is built from TRBV18 and TRBJ2-3; no definite D call. This CDR3 spans 15 amino acids. The V and J ends lost 2 bases and 4 bases respectively, with 13 bases between them. Germline V CDR1 and CDR2: KGHSH, LQKENI. The CDR3 region has the DNA TGTGCCAGCTCACCAGGTAGCAGACGGGCAGATACGCAGTATTTT. Translating gives CASSPGSRRADTQYF.

V and J are TRBV7-2 and TRBJ2-7, with D perhaps matching TRBD1 or TRBD2 (5 bases each). The CDR3 runs to 13 residues. V was clipped by 2 bases and J by 5 bases, with 10 bases between them. Germline CDR1 SGHTA, CDR2 FQGNSA. CDR3 sequence: CASSLYLGDEQYF. DNA of the CDR3: TGTGCCAGCAGCTTATATCTGGGGGACGAGCAGTACTTC.

V and J are TRBV4-1 and TRBJ1-2, with D unclear. Germline V CDR1 and CDR2: MGHRA, YSYEKL. V gave up 3 bases and J gave up 7 bases, with 18 bases separating them. This CDR3 has 15 residues. DNA for the CDR3: TGCGCCAGCAGCCAGGCCGGGGTGGATGCTGTTGGCTACACCTTC. Translated: CASSQAGVDAVGYTF.

V gene TRBV9 combines with J gene TRBJ2-7, with 8 bases fitting TRBD1. Trimming at V came to 3 bases and at J to 6 bases, leaving 8 bases not matched to a gene. Per the germline V gene, CDR1 is SGDLS and CDR2 is YYNGEE. The CDR3 contains 14 residues. CDR3 residues: CASSGTRDRGEQYF. CDR3 DNA: TGTGCCAGCAGCGGAACCCGAGACAGGGGCGAGCAGTACTTC.

This rearrangement joins TRBV7-9 to TRBJ2-3, with D unresolved. The V gene lost 6 bases and the J gene lost 0 bases, with 16 bases spanning the gap. The CDR3 sequence is 16 residues long. Germline CDR1 is SEHNR and CDR2 is FQNEAQ (reference sequence). DNA of the CDR3: TGTGCCAGCAGGGACCTCGTGCAGACTAGCACAGATACGCAGTATTTT. Its protein is CASRDLVQTSTDTQYF. The complete variable domain, with remaining parts taken from reference TRBV7-9 and TRBJ2-3, reads DTGVSQNPRHKITKRGQNVTFRCDPISEHNRLYWYRQTLGQGPEFLTYFQNEAQLEKSRLLSDRFSAERPKGSFSTLEIQRTEQGDSAMYLCASRDLVQTSTDTQYFGPGTRLTVL.

J is TRBJ1-2 and V is TRBV5-1, with a weak D call TRBD1 (5 bases). The V gene lost 4 bases and the J gene lost 8 bases, with 12 bases spanning the gap. This CDR3 comprises 12 residues. Germline V gene data show CDR1 as SGHRS and CDR2 as YFSETQ. CDR3 DNA sequence: TGCGCCAGCAGCCCAGGACATCGGGGCTACACCTTC. This encodes CASSPGHRGYTF. Variable domain in full (rest from reference TRBV5-1 and TRBJ1-2): KAGVTQTPRYLIKTRGQQVTLSCSPISGHRSVSWYQQTPGQGLQFLFEYFSETQRNKGNFPGRFSGRQFSNSRSEMNVSTLELGDSALYLCASSPGHRGYTFGSGTRLTVV.

The V and J genes are TRBV9 and TRBJ2-3; 8 positions agree with TRBD1. The CDR3 totals 15 residues. Germline lookup yields CDR1 SGDLS and CDR2 YYNGEE. V was pared by 4 bases and J by 4 bases, with 8 bases of the junction left unmatched. The CDR3 DNA reads TGTGCCAGCAGCCCCCGCGACAGGGGTTCAGATACGCAGTATTTT. Translated: CASSPRDRGSDTQYF.

This chain links TRBV19 with TRBJ2-1; TRBD2 matches 7 bases. Germline V CDR1 and CDR2: LNHDA, SQIVND (reference sequence). V shed 7 bases, J shed 6 bases, and the junction held 15 bases outside the gene matches. This CDR3 is 16 amino acids long. The CDR3 nucleotides are TGTGCCAGTACCCCTATAGCGGGTGTGCGGGGCAATGAGCAGTTCTTC. This gives the protein CASTPIAGVRGNEQFF.

V gene TRBV7-9 combines with J gene TRBJ1-6; 9 bases are a match to TRBD1. Germline values: CDR1 SEHNR, CDR2 FQNEAQ (reference sequence). Losses at the gene ends were 3 bases for V and 6 bases for J; bases not matched to a gene: 3. The CDR3 contains 15 residues. The CDR3 bases are TGTGCCAGCAGCTTCAGACAGGGGGTTAATTCACCCCTCCACTTT. This gives the protein CASSFRQGVNSPLHF. Combining the CDR3 with reference TRBV7-9 and TRBJ1-6 gives the whole variable domain DTGVSQNPRHKITKRGQNVTFRCDPISEHNRLYWYRQTLGQGPEFLTYFQNEAQLEKSRLLSDRFSAERPKGSFSTLEIQRTEQGDSAMYLCASSFRQGVNSPLHFGNGTRLTVT.